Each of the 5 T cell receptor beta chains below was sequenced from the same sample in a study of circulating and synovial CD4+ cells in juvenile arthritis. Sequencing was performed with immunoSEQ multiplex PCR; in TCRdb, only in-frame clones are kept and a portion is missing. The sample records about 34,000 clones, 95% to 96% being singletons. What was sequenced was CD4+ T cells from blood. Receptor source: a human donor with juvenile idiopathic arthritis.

CDR3 region: CASNYLDRGGGYTF. CDR3 DNA sequence: TGTGCCAGCAACTACCTCGACAGGGGAGGCGGCTACACCTTC. The V call is TRBV6-5, the J call TRBJ1-2, with 8 positions matching TRBD1. The CDR3 is 14 residues long. Trimming removed 7 bases from V and 8 bases from J; junction bases left unmatched: 12. Germline values: CDR1 MNHEY, CDR2 SVGAGI.

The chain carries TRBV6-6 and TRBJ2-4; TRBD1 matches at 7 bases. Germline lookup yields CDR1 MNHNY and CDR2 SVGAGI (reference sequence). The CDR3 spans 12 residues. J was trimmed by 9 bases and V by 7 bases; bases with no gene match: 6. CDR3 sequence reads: CASTQGVGIQYF. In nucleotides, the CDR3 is TGTGCCAGCACCCAGGGGGTGGGCATTCAGTACTTC.

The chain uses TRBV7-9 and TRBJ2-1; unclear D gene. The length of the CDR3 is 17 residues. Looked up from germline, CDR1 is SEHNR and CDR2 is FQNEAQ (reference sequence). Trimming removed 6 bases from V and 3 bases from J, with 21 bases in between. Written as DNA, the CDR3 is TGTGCCAGCAGACTACAAGGCAGCCCCTCCAACTACAATGAGCAGTTCTTC. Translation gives CASRLQGSPSNYNEQFF.

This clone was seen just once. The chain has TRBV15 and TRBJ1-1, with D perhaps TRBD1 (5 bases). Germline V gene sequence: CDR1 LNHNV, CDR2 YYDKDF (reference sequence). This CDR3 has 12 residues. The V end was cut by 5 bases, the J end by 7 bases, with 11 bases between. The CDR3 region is CATSVGEDEAFF. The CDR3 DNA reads TGTGCCACCAGCGTGGGGGAGGATGAAGCTTTCTTT.

The CDR3 sequence is CASSPMAGDGYTF. CDR3 DNA: TGTGCCAGCTCACCGATGGCAGGGGATGGCTACACCTTC. The gene calls are TRBV18 and TRBJ1-2; a possible D gene is TRBD1 (6 bases). The CDR3 is made up of 13 amino acids. V gave up 3 bases and J gave up 6 bases, with 11 bases separating them. Germline CDR1 KGHSH, CDR2 LQKENI.